A single sample is the source of the 8 T cell receptor beta chains below, sequenced in a study of T cell repertoires in aging, cancer and after chemotherapy. TRB rearrangements spanning V, D and J were amplified using mixed TRB-A/B primers. A single record per CDR3 protein comes from TCRdb applying MiXCR to the multiplex PCR reads. The sample records about 3,300 distinct CDR3 sequences, 45% being singletons. TCR beta rearrangements were amplified from peripheral blood genomic DNA. Sequences were obtained from blood. The receptors were gathered from a human donor with a solid tumor.

The V gene is TRBV5-1, the J gene TRBJ1-3; possible D gene TRBD1, 5 bases. CDR1 and CDR2 from the germline V gene are SGHRS and YFSETQ. The CDR3 is 18 amino acids. Between the trimmed V and J ends, which lost 1 base and 0 bases, there was a span of 17 bases. The CDR3 sequence: CASSLRGRATDSGNTIYF. In DNA, the CDR3 is TGCGCCAGCAGCTTGAGGGGAAGGGCTACTGACTCTGGAAACACCATATATTTT.

The gene calls are TRBV6-2 or TRBV6-3 and TRBJ1-1; 9 bases match TRBD1. This CDR3 is built from 14 residues. From germline, CDR1 is MNHEY and CDR2 SVGEGT. V dropped 4 bases and J dropped 6; count of bases not matched to a gene: 6. CDR3 nucleotide sequence: TGTGCCAGCAGTTTGGAACAGGGGGCCCCTGAAGCTTTCTTT. Its translation: CASSLEQGAPEAFF.

The rearrangement links TRBV7-2 to TRBJ1-5; maybe TRBD1 (5 bases). This CDR3 contains 15 residues. Trimming stripped 0 bases from V and 7 bases from J, with 13 bases between. Germline V lookup: CDR1 SGHTA, CDR2 FQGNSA. The DNA of the CDR3 is TGTGCCAGCAGCTTAGCCCCCGACGGGGCCCAGCCCCAGCATTTT. Translated, it gives CASSLAPDGAQPQHF. Together with reference TRBV7-2 and TRBJ1-5, the CDR3 gives the full variable domain: GAGVSQSPSNKVTEKGKDVELRCDPISGHTALYWYRQSLGQGLEFLIYFQGNSAPDKSGLPSDRFSAERTGGSVSTLTIQRTQQEDSAVYLCASSLAPDGAQPQHFGDGTRLSIL.

CDR3 residues: CASSPIQGSTANYGYTF. CDR3 in DNA: TGTGCCAGCAGCCCTATTCAGGGATCTACAGCTAACTATGGCTACACCTTC. The chain couples TRBV6-5 to TRBJ1-2; TRBD1 is a possible D gene (5 bases). Germline assignment: CDR1 MNHEY and CDR2 SVGAGI. Trimming left V 6 bases short and J 0 bases short, with 20 bases between. The CDR3 consists of 17 residues.

The CDR3 sequence: CASSTTGLEQYF. The CDR3 DNA reads as TGTGCCAGCAGCACCACCGGCCTCGAGCAGTACTTC. This chain links TRBV11-2 with TRBJ2-7, with unresolved D. This CDR3 spans 12 amino acids. CDR1 and CDR2 from the germline V gene are SGHAT and FQNNGV. V was clipped by 5 bases and J by 6 bases, with 11 bases between them.

A few counts support this clonotype. The J gene is TRBJ1-2, the V gene TRBV29-1; D call uncertain. The length of the CDR3 is 12 residues. CDR1 is SQVTM, CDR2 ANQGSEA, per germline. Trimming stripped 7 bases from V and 3 bases from J, with 12 bases between. DNA of the CDR3: TGCAGCGCCAGCATGGCGGACTATGGCTACACCTTC. Translation: CSASMADYGYTF.

This clonotype rates as large (0.1 to 1%). The gene calls are TRBV30 and TRBJ1-2; maybe TRBD1 (5 bases). The CDR3 contains 13 residues. V was shortened by 4 bases and J by 4 bases, with 13 bases between the two germline ends. CDR1 and CDR2 from the germline V gene are GTSNPN and SVGIG (reference sequence). For the CDR3, the DNA is TGTGCCTGGACCCCGGGGCCCGTCTATGGCTACACCTTC. It encodes CAWTPGPVYGYTF.

The chain couples TRBV5-1 to TRBJ2-3, with D unclear. Trimming cost V 0 bases and J 4 bases, with 9 bases left between them. The CDR3 loop spans 14 amino acids. Looked up from germline, CDR1 is SGHRS and CDR2 is YFSETQ. The CDR3 DNA sequence: TGCGCCAGCAGCTTGGTGCGTTTGGCAGATACGCAGTATTTT. It specifies CASSLVRLADTQYF.